What follows are 25 T cell receptor beta chains derived from one specimen sequenced in a study of blood T cell repertoires in COVID-19. Using immunoSEQ multiplex PCR, the repertoire was profiled, and TCRdb retains in-frame clones only, with some absent. The sample lists some 290,000 clones, 75% to 90% seen once, with about 4.5% in the top ten. Material for sequencing was peripheral blood. Receptors originate from a man aged 60 to 69 who had recovered from COVID-19.

The CDR3 DNA reads TGTGCCAGCAGCCCCCGGGGGGGCATGAACACTGAAGCTTTCTTT. Protein sequence: CASSPRGGMNTEAFF. The chain joins TRBV5-4 to TRBJ1-1, with D possibly matching TRBD1 (6 bases). The V end was cut by 4 bases, the J end by 0 bases, with 13 bases between. This CDR3 contains 15 residues. CDR1 is SGHNT, CDR2 YYREEE, per germline (reference sequence).

The V and J genes are TRBV19 and TRBJ2-1, with 10 bases matching TRBD2. Germline trimming cut 6 bases from V and 7 bases from J; bases unmatched to any gene: 9. The CDR3 is 15 residues long. CDR1 is LNHDA, CDR2 SQIVND, per germline (reference sequence). The CDR3 protein is CASSLAGDLLNEQFF. The CDR3 DNA is TGTGCCAGTAGCCTAGCGGGAGATTTGTTAAATGAGCAGTTCTTC.

The chain couples TRBV20-1 to TRBJ1-1, with unresolved D. This CDR3 is built from 12 residues. Trimming left V 5 bases short and J 7 bases short, with 14 bases between. Germline-derived CDR1 and CDR2 are DFQATT and SNEGSKA (reference sequence). Here the CDR3 reads CSAGEGRVEAFF. The CDR3, as DNA: TGCAGTGCTGGTGAAGGGAGGGTTGAAGCTTTCTTT.

The V call is TRBV6-4, the J call TRBJ2-7; TRBD1 might be the D (5 bases). The CDR3 has 14 residues. Germline V gene lookup returns CDR1 MRHNA and CDR2 SNTAGT. V lost 7 bases and J lost 4, with 17 bases in between. The CDR3 DNA reads as TGTGCCAGCACTAGGGGTCATTTGCGGTACGAGCAGTACTTC. Its protein product is CASTRGHLRYEQYF.

The chain combines TRBV9 with TRBJ2-7; 9 positions match TRBD1. J was trimmed by 2 bases and V by 3 bases; bases with no gene match: 3. This CDR3 has 14 amino acids. Germline V gene lookup returns CDR1 SGDLS and CDR2 YYNGEE. Here the CDR3 reads CASSGRTGAYEQYF. CDR3 DNA: TGTGCCAGCAGCGGACGGACAGGGGCCTACGAGCAGTACTTC.

V usage is TRBV18 and J usage is TRBJ2-7; possible D gene TRBD2, 7 bases. The length of the CDR3 is 15 residues. Trimming took off 5 bases at V and 4 bases at J, with 18 bases between the two ends. Germline assignment: CDR1 KGHSH and CDR2 LQKENI. The CDR3 DNA reads TGTGCCAGCTCATCCTTCGGAGGGAGGGGGTACGAGCAGTACTTC. It specifies CASSSFGGRGYEQYF.

The chain carries TRBV29-1 and TRBJ2-5; no clear D gene. V dropped 2 bases and J dropped 5 bases, with 12 bases sitting between them. CDR3 length: 13 residues. CDR1 is SQVTM, CDR2 ANQGSEA, per germline. CDR3 protein: CSVEPEARETQYF. The CDR3 bases are TGCAGCGTTGAACCCGAAGCCCGGGAGACCCAGTACTTC. The full variable domain, its missing parts supplied by reference TRBV29-1 and TRBJ2-5, is SAVISQKPSRDICQRGTSLTIQCQVDSQVTMMFWYRQQPGQSLTLIATANQGSEATYESGFVIDKFPISRPNLTFSTLTVSNMSPEDSSIYLCSVEPEARETQYFGPGTRLLVL.

The rearrangement links TRBV7-2 to TRBJ2-3; 8 bases are a match to TRBD1. The CDR3 has 15 amino acids. V shed 3 bases, J shed 1 base, and the junction held 3 bases outside the gene matches. The germline CDR1 and CDR2 sequences are SGHTA and FQGNSA. In DNA, the CDR3 is TGTGCCAGCAGCTTTGGACAGGGCCGCACAGATACGCAGTATTTT. The encoded protein is CASSFGQGRTDTQYF.

The gene calls are TRBV7-2 and TRBJ1-1, with D hard to call. Germline loops: CDR1 SGHTA, CDR2 FQGNSA. This CDR3 has 11 amino acids. V was pared by 8 bases and J by 4 bases, with 8 bases between. This CDR3 is CASHFRTEAFF. The DNA for the CDR3 is TGTGCCAGCCACTTTCGCACTGAAGCTTTCTTT.

This rearrangement joins TRBV28 to TRBJ2-3; TRBD2 is a possible D gene (6 bases). The CDR3 contains 15 residues. Germline CDR1 MDHEN, CDR2 SYDVKM. V lost 5 bases to trimming and J lost 5 bases, with 17 bases between them. DNA of the CDR3: TGTGCCAGCAGTCCTTCACGACTAGTAGTAGATACGCAGTATTTT. Its protein is CASSPSRLVVDTQYF.

V gene TRBV15 combines with J gene TRBJ2-5, with 8 bases aligning to TRBD2. Germline V gives CDR1 LNHNV, CDR2 YYDKDF (reference sequence). The V and J ends lost 7 bases and 2 bases, in that order; junction bases with no gene match: 9. The CDR3 length is 15 residues. The CDR3 loop is CATILGRGGQETQYF. CDR3 in DNA: TGTGCCACCATCCTAGGTCGCGGGGGGCAAGAGACCCAGTACTTC.

This clone was seen a few times. The V call is TRBV18, the J call TRBJ2-3; D uncertain. V was shortened by 3 bases and J by 0 bases, with 10 bases between the two germline ends. CDR3 length: 15 amino acids. The germline V gene encodes CDR1 KGHSH and CDR2 LQKENI. The CDR3 bases are TGTGCCAGCTCACCCCGTCGGGTTAGCACAGATACGCAGTATTTT. Translating gives CASSPRRVSTDTQYF.

V is TRBV7-2 and J is TRBJ2-7, with 12 bases that match TRBD2. Germline lookup yields CDR1 SGHTA and CDR2 FQGNSA. The CDR3 extends over 18 amino acids. V lost 4 bases to trimming and J lost 1 base; unmatched junction nucleotides: 11. The CDR3: CASSSHPPGLAGSYEQYF. The CDR3, as DNA: TGTGCCAGCAGCTCCCATCCCCCCGGACTAGCGGGATCCTACGAGCAGTACTTC. The whole variable domain, remainder taken from reference TRBV7-2 and TRBJ2-7, is GAGVSQSPSNKVTEKGKDVELRCDPISGHTALYWYRQSLGQGLEFLIYFQGNSAPDKSGLPSDRFSAERTGGSVSTLTIQRTQQEDSAVYLCASSSHPPGLAGSYEQYFGPGTRLTVT.

This sequence joins TRBV30 and TRBJ1-4; 7 bases are a match to TRBD1. Per the germline V gene, CDR1 is GTSNPN and CDR2 is SVGIG (reference sequence). V shed 3 bases, J shed 10 bases, and the junction held 11 bases outside the gene matches. The CDR3 is 14 amino acids. CDR3 bases: TGTGCCTGGAGCCAGGGACAGCCGCAGGGAAAACTGTTTTTT. Amino acid sequence: CAWSQGQPQGKLFF.

The gene calls are TRBV11-2 and TRBJ2-7, with a possible D match to TRBD1 (5 bases). Per the germline V gene, CDR1 is SGHAT and CDR2 is FQNNGV. The CDR3 length is 15 residues. Trimming left V 0 bases short and J 0 bases short, with 9 bases between. CDR3 region: CASSLDRDSSYEQYF. The CDR3 DNA reads as TGTGCCAGCAGCTTAGATCGAGACAGCTCCTACGAGCAGTACTTC.

This clone was detected only once. The chain couples TRBV3-1 (or the pseudogene TRBV3-2) to TRBJ1-3; D remains ambiguous. The CDR3 loop spans 15 amino acids. Per germline, CDR1 LGHDT and CDR2 YNNKEL (reference sequence). V gave up 6 bases and J gave up 2 bases, with 14 bases separating them. The CDR3 DNA reads as TGTGCCAGCAGGGCCGGAGGGCTTACTGGAAACACCATATATTTT. It is translated as CASRAGGLTGNTIYF.

The chain joins TRBV6-6 to TRBJ2-3, with D perhaps matching TRBD1 (5 bases). Between the trimmed V and J ends, which lost 8 bases and 6 bases, there was a span of 12 bases. The CDR3 is 12 amino acids. Per the germline V gene, CDR1 is MNHNY and CDR2 is SVGAGI (reference sequence). The CDR3 spells CASYKGWDTQYF. The DNA of the CDR3 is TGTGCCAGCTACAAGGGGTGGGATACGCAGTATTTT.

The gene calls are TRBV19 and TRBJ2-3; D is possibly TRBD2 (5 bases). Trimming shortened V by 5 bases and J by 6 bases, and 15 bases separated the two germline ends. Germline values: CDR1 LNHDA, CDR2 SQIVND (reference sequence). The CDR3 loop spans 14 amino acids. The CDR3 region is CASSDFEGLDTQYF. CDR3 nucleotides: TGTGCCAGTAGTGATTTTGAGGGTTTGGATACGCAGTATTTT.

The V call is TRBV7-7, the J call TRBJ2-7; TRBD1 matches 7 bases. The germline V gene encodes CDR1 SSHAT and CDR2 FNYEAQ (reference sequence). The ends lost 5 bases at V and 3 bases at J; junction bases unmatched: 7. CDR3 length equals 14 residues. The CDR3 region is CASSPRQGDYEQYF. CDR3 in DNA: TGTGCCAGCAGCCCCAGACAGGGAGACTACGAGCAGTACTTC.

This chain uses TRBV18 with TRBJ1-5, with D perhaps TRBD1 (5 bases). V lost 1 base and J 1 base, leaving 8 bases between the germline ends. CDR3 length equals 15 residues. CDR1 and CDR2 (germline): KGHSH, LQKENI. The CDR3 sequence is CASSPQAGSNQPQHF. The CDR3 region has the DNA TGTGCCAGCTCACCACAGGCAGGGAGCAATCAGCCCCAGCATTTT.

The chain carries TRBV6-5 and TRBJ2-5; D is perhaps TRBD1 (6 bases). The CDR3 spans 14 residues. CDR1 and CDR2 from the germline V gene are MNHEY and SVGAGI. The ends were cut back, 7 bases at V and 5 bases at J, with 17 bases in the middle. The CDR3, as DNA: TGTGCCAGCAACCCCGGGACAAGGGCTGAGACCCAGTACTTC. Protein: CASNPGTRAETQYF.

The chain employs TRBV5-1 and TRBJ2-5, with 9 bases that match TRBD2. CDR1 is SGHRS and CDR2 is YFSETQ in the germline V gene. CDR3 length equals 15 residues. Unmatched junction bases numbered 2, after V lost 0 bases and J lost 2 bases. The CDR3 DNA is TGCGCCAGCAGCTTGGGGCTAGCGGGACAAGAGACCCAGTACTTC. Residues: CASSLGLAGQETQYF.

The V gene is TRBV11-2, the J gene TRBJ2-3, with a tentative D call TRBD2 (6 bases). The V and J ends lost 2 bases and 0 bases respectively, with 18 bases between them. Germline CDR1 SGHAT, CDR2 FQNNGV. The CDR3 has 18 residues. CDR3 sequence reads: CASSLSGGSGPSTDTQYF. Written as DNA, the CDR3 is TGTGCCAGCAGCTTATCCGGGGGATCAGGGCCAAGCACAGATACGCAGTATTTT. The full variable domain, its missing parts supplied by reference TRBV11-2 and TRBJ2-3, is EAGVAQSPRYKIIEKRQSVAFWCNPISGHATLYWYQQILGQGPKLLIQFQNNGVVDDSQLPKDRFSAERLKGVDSTLKIQPAKLEDSAVYLCASSLSGGSGPSTDTQYFGPGTRLTVL.

The chain has TRBV3-1 (or the pseudogene TRBV3-2) and TRBJ2-2; TRBD2 matches at 11 bases. Trimming removed 0 bases from V and 4 bases from J; junction bases left unmatched: 4. The CDR3 has 17 residues. The germline gives CDR1 LGHDT, CDR2 YNNKEL (reference sequence). This CDR3 reads CASSQDQLAGATGELFF. The CDR3 DNA reads TGTGCCAGCAGCCAAGATCAACTAGCGGGAGCCACCGGGGAGCTGTTTTTT.

The chain couples TRBV5-4 to TRBJ2-7, with D uncertain. The CDR3 totals 11 residues. Trimming pared 3 bases from V and 3 bases from J, leaving 4 bases between. Germline V lookup: CDR1 SGHNT, CDR2 YYREEE (reference sequence). CDR3 residues: CASSSNYEQYF. CDR3 in DNA: TGTGCCAGCAGCTCCAACTACGAGCAGTACTTC.